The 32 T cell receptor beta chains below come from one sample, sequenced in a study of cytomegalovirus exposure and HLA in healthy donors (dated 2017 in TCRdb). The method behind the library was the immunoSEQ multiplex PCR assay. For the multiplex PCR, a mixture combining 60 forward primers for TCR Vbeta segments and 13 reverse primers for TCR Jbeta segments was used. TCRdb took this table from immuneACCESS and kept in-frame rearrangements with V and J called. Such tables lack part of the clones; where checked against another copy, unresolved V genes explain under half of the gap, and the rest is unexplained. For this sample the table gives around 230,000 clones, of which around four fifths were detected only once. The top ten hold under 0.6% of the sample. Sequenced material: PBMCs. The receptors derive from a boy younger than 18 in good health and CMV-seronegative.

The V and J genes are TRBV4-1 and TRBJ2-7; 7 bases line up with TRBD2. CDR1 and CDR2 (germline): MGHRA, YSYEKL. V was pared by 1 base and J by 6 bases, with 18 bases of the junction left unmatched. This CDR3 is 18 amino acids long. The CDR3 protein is CASSQASVRERGRIEQYF. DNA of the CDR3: TGCGCCAGCAGCCAAGCATCGGTAAGGGAGCGGGGTCGCATCGAGCAGTACTTC.

The CDR3 loop is CASSHSRQPRGPFSGNTIYF. CDR3 bases: TGCGCCAGCAGCCACTCCAGACAACCCAGGGGCCCTTTCTCTGGAAACACCATATATTTT. This chain links TRBV4-1 with TRBJ1-3; D is possibly TRBD1 (6 bases). Trimming stripped 3 bases from V and 0 bases from J, with 24 bases between. Germline assignment: CDR1 MGHRA and CDR2 YSYEKL. This CDR3 contains 20 residues.

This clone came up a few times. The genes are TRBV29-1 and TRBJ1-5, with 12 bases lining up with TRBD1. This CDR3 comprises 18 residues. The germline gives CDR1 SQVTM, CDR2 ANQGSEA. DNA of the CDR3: TGCATCTACCCCCCGGGACAGGGGGCGGTCATTGGCAATCAGCCCCAGCATTTT. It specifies CIYPPGQGAVIGNQPQHF.

CDR3 amino acids: CASFGGLAGNDEQFF. The CDR3 nucleotides are TGTGCCAGTTTCGGAGGACTAGCGGGAAACGATGAGCAGTTCTTC. V gene TRBV25-1 combines with J gene TRBJ2-1; 12 bases are a match to TRBD2. The length of the CDR3 is 15 residues. The junction had 11 bases not matched to a gene; V was cut back by 9 bases and J by 8 bases. The germline V gene has CDR1 MGHDK and CDR2 SYGVNS.

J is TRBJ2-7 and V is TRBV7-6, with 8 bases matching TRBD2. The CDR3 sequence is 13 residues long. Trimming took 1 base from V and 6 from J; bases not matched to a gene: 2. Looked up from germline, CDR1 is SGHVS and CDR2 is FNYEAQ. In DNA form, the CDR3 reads TGTGCCAGCAGCTTAGGGGGACTAGTCGAGCAGTACTTC. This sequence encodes CASSLGGLVEQYF.

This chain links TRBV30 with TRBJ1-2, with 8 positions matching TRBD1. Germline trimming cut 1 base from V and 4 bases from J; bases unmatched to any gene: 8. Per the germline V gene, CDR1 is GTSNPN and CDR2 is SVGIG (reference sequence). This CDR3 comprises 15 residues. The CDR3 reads CAWSGPRTGIYGYTF. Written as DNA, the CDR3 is TGTGCCTGGAGTGGACCTAGGACAGGGATCTATGGCTACACCTTC.

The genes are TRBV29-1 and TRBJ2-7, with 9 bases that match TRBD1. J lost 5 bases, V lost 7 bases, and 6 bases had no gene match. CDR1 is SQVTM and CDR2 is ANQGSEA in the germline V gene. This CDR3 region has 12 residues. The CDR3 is CSAWDRANEQYF. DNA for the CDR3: TGCAGCGCCTGGGACAGGGCGAACGAGCAGTACTTC.

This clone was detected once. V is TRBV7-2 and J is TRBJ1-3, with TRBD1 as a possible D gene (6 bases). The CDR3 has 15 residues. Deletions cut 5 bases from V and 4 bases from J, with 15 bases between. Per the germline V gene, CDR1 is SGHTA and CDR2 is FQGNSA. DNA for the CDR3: TGTGCCAGCAGCGCCACAGGGATAGCAGGAAACACCATATATTTT. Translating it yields CASSATGIAGNTIYF.

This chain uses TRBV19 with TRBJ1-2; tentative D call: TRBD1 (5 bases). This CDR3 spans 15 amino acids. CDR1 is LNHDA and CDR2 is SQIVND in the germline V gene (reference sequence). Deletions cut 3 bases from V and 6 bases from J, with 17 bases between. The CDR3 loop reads CASSMEQGGWNGYTF. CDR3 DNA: TGTGCCAGTAGTATGGAGCAGGGTGGTTGGAATGGCTACACCTTC. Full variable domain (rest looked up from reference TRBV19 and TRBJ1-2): DGGITQSPKYLFRKEGQNVTLSCEQNLNHDAMYWYRQDPGQGLRLIYYSQIVNDFQKGDIAEGYSVSREKKESFPLTVTSAQKNPTAFYLCASSMEQGGWNGYTFGSGTRLTVV.

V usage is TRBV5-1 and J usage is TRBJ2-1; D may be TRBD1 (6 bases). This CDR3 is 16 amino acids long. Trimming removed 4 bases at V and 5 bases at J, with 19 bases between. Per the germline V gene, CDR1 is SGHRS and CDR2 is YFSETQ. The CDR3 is CASSIRGTGQDNEQFF. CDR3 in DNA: TGCGCCAGCAGCATCCGTGGGACGGGACAAGACAATGAGCAGTTCTTC.

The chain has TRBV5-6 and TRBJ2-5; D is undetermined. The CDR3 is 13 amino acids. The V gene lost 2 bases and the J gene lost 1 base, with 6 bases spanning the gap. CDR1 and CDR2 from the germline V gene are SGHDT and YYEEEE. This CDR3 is CASSFVGQETQYF. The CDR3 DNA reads TGTGCCAGCAGCTTCGTCGGCCAAGAGACCCAGTACTTC.

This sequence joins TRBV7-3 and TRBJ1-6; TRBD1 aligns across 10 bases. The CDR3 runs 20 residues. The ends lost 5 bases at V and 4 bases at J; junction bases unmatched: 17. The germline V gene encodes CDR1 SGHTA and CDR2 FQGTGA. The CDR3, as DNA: TGTGCCAGCAGCCAGCCCGTGAGACAGGGGGCGGTCGGGTATAATTCACCCCTCCACTTT. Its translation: CASSQPVRQGAVGYNSPLHF.

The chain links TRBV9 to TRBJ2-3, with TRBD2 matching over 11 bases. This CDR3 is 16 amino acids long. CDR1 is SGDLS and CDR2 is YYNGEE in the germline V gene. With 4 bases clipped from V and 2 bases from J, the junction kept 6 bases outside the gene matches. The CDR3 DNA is TGTGCCAGCAGCAAAATAGCGGGGGGGATCACAGATACGCAGTATTTT. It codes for CASSKIAGGITDTQYF.

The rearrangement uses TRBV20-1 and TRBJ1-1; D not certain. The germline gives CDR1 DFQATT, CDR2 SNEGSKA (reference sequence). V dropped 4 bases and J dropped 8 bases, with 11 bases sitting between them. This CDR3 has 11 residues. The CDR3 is CSANLTREAFF. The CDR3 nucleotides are TGCAGTGCTAATTTGACTCGGGAAGCTTTCTTT.

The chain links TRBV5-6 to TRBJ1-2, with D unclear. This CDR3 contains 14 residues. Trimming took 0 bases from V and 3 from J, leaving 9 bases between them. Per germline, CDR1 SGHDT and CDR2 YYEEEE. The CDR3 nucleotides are TGTGCCAGCAGCTTGGCCAGGCAAGACTATGGCTACACCTTC. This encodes CASSLARQDYGYTF.

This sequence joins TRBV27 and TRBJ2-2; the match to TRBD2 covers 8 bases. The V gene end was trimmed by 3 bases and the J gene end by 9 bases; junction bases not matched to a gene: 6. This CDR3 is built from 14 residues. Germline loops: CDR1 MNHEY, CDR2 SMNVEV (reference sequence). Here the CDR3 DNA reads TGTGCCAGCAGTTTCACGGGGGGGTCTCGGGAGCTGTTTTTT. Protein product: CASSFTGGSRELFF.

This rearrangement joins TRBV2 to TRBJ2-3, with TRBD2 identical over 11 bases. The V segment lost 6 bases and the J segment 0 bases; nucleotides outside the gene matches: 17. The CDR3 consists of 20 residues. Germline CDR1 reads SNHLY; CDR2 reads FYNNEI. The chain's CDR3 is CASRNLSGRAPETSTDTQYF. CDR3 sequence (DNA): TGTGCCAGCAGGAACCTTAGCGGGAGGGCCCCGGAAACTAGCACAGATACGCAGTATTTT.

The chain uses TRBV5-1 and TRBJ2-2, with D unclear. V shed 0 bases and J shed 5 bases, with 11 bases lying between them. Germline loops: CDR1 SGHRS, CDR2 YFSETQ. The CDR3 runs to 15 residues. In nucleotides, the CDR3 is TGCGCCAGCAGCTTGGAAGGCCCGGGTACCGGGGAGCTGTTTTTT. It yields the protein CASSLEGPGTGELFF.

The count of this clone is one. The CDR3 region has the DNA TGTGCCATCAGTGACCCTCGGACAGGGTCCGGGGAGCTGTTTTTT. Its translation: CAISDPRTGSGELFF. This sequence joins TRBV10-3 and TRBJ2-2; 8 bases are shared with TRBD1. V was clipped by 3 bases and J by 6 bases; unmatched bases: 6. The CDR3 is 15 amino acids. The germline V gene encodes CDR1 ENHRY and CDR2 SYGVKD.

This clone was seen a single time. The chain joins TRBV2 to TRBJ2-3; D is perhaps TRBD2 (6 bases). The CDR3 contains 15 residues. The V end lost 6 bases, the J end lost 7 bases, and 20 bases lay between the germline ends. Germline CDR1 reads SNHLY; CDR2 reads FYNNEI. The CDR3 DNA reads TGTGCCAGCAGGGAGGTCGCGGGGACCCCGTATACGCAGTATTTT. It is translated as CASREVAGTPYTQYF.

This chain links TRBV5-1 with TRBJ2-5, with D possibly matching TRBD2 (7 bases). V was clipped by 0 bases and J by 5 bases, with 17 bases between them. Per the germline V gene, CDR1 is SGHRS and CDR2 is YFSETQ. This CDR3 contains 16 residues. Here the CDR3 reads CASSLDPQGGGETQYF. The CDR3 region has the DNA TGCGCCAGCAGCTTGGACCCCCAGGGAGGGGGGGAGACCCAGTACTTC.

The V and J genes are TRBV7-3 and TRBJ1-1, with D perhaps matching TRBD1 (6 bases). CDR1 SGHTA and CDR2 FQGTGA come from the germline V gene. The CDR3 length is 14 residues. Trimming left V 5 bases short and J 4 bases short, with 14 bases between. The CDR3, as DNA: TGTGCCAGCAGCCAGGGGCGTTCGAGCACTGAAGCTTTCTTT. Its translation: CASSQGRSSTEAFF.

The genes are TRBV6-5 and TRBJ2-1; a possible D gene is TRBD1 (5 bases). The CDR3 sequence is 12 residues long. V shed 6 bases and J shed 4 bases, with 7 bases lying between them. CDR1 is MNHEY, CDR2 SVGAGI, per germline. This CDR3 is CASRKGYNEQFF. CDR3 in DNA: TGTGCCAGCAGGAAGGGGTACAATGAGCAGTTCTTC.

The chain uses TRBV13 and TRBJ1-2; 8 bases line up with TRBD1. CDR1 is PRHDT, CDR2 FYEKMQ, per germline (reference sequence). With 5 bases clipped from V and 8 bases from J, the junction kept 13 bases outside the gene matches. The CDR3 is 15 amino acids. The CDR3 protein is CASSLQGVGRAGYTF. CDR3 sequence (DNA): TGTGCCAGCAGCCTACAGGGGGTGGGGAGAGCGGGCTACACCTTC.

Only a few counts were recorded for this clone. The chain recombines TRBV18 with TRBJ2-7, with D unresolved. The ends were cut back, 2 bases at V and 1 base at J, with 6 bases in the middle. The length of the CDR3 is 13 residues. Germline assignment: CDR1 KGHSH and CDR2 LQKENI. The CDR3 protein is CASSPVQSYEQYF. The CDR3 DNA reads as TGTGCCAGCTCACCAGTGCAGTCCTACGAGCAGTACTTC.

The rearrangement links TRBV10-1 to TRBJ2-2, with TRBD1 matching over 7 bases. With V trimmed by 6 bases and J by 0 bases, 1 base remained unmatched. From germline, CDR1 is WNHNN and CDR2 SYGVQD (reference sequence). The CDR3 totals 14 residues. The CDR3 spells CASRGTANTGELFF. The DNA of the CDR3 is TGCGCCAGCAGGGGGACAGCGAACACCGGGGAGCTGTTTTTT.

CDR3 DNA: TGTGCCAGCAGCTTAAGGGACAGGGCCTCTGGGGCCAACGTCCTGACTTTC. Its protein product is CASSLRDRASGANVLTF. This chain joins TRBV11-2 and TRBJ2-6, with 9 positions matching TRBD1. CDR3 length: 17 amino acids. Trimming took 2 bases from V and 0 from J; bases not matched to a gene: 2. Germline values: CDR1 SGHAT, CDR2 FQNNGV.

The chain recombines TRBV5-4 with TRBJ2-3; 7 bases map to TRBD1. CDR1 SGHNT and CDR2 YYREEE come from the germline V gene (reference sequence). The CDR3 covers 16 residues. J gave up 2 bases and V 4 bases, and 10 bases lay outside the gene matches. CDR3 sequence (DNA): TGTGCCAGCAGCCCAACTCCGACAGGGAACACAGATACGCAGTATTTT. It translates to CASSPTPTGNTDTQYF.

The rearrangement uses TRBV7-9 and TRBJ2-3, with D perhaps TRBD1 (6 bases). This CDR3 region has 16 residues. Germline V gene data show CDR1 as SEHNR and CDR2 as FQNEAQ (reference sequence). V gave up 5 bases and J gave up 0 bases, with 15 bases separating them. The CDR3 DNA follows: TGTGCCAGCAGCCCGCCCTGGACAGCTAGCACAGATACGCAGTATTTT. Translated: CASSPPWTASTDTQYF.

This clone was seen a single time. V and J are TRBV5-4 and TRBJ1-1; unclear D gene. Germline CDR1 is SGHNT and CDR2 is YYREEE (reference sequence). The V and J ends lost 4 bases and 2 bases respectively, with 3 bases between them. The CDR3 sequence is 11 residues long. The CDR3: CASSRNTEAFF. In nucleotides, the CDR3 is TGTGCCAGCAGCCGTAACACTGAAGCTTTCTTT.

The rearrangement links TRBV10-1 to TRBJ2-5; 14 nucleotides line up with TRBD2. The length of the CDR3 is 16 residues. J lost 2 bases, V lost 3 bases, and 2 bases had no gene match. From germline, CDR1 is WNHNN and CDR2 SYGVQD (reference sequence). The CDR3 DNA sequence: TGCGCCAGCAGTGACGGACTAGCGGGGGGACAAGAGACCCAGTACTTC. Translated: CASSDGLAGGQETQYF.

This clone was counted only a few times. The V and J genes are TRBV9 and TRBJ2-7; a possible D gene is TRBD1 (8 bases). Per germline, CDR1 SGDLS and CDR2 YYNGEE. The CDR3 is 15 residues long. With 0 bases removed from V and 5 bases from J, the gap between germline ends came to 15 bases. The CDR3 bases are TGTGCCAGCAGCGTAGGGACAGGGAGGGTCCACGAGCAGTACTTC. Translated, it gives CASSVGTGRVHEQYF.